The 22 T cell receptor beta chains reported below all come from one sample, sequenced in a study of PD-1 blockade in classical Hodgkin lymphoma. Here immunoSEQ multiplex PCR was the method, and the copy in TCRdb shows in-frame clones only, minus some. The sample includes under 100,000 clones, 80% to 85% of them seen just once. Each of the patients experienced relapse following autologous stem cell transplantation, and their brentuximab vedotin exposure differed. Sequenced here: peripheral blood mononuclear cells (PBMCs), sampled at baseline. Source of these receptors: a human donor with classical Hodgkin lymphoma.

V is TRBV5-4 and J is TRBJ1-4; 9 bases are shared with TRBD1. The V gene's germline CDR1 is SGHNT and CDR2 YYREEE (reference sequence). The J segment lost 6 bases and the V segment lost 4 bases, leaving 7 bases of the junction unmatched. CDR3 length: 15 residues. The CDR3 nucleotides read TGTGCCAGCAGCGCCACAGGGGGCCGCGATGAAAAACTGTTTTTT. Translation gives CASSATGGRDEKLFF.

The CDR3 spells CASSLGRTETYEQYF. CDR3 nucleotide sequence: TGTGCCAGCAGCTTAGGGAGGACTGAAACCTACGAGCAGTACTTC. The V gene is TRBV7-2, the J gene TRBJ2-7; TRBD2 is a possible D gene (5 bases). Looked up from germline, CDR1 is SGHTA and CDR2 is FQGNSA. This CDR3 spans 15 amino acids. The ends were cut back, 1 base at V and 2 bases at J, with 12 bases in the middle.

The chain carries TRBV19 and TRBJ1-4; D uncertain. This CDR3 is built from 14 residues. V lost 3 bases, J lost 6 bases, and 11 bases lay in between. Germline lookup yields CDR1 LNHDA and CDR2 SQIVND (reference sequence). The CDR3 loop is CASSIPGIYEKLFF. DNA of the CDR3: TGTGCCAGTAGTATCCCCGGGATCTATGAAAAACTGTTTTTT.

The genes are TRBV23-1 and TRBJ2-7; 7 bases align to TRBD1. TRBV23-1 is known as an ORF, though its function is uncertain. The CDR3 length is 18 residues. J gave up 3 bases and V 4 bases, and 18 bases lay outside the gene matches. CDR3 DNA sequence: TGCGCCAGCAGTCCCGCCCTACTCGACAGGGCGTTTAGCTACGAGCAGTACTTC. Its protein product is CASSPALLDRAFSYEQYF.

The genes are TRBV4-1 and TRBJ1-5, with D possibly matching TRBD1 (6 bases). The V and J ends lost 2 bases and 3 bases respectively, with 14 bases between them. Germline V CDR1 and CDR2: MGHRA, YSYEKL. This CDR3 spans 16 amino acids. CDR3 residues: CASSQILTGANQPQHF. CDR3 coding DNA: TGCGCCAGCAGCCAAATACTCACGGGGGCCAATCAGCCCCAGCATTTT.

This chain uses TRBV5-1 with TRBJ2-7, with a tentative D call TRBD1 (5 bases). Germline CDR1 SGHRS, CDR2 YFSETQ. The CDR3 length is 14 residues. Trimming removed 4 bases from V and 2 bases from J, with 13 bases in between. DNA of the CDR3: TGCGCCAGCAGCGGACACCTCCGAACCTACGAGCAGTACTTC. Encoded protein: CASSGHLRTYEQYF.

The chain links TRBV12-5 to TRBJ2-1, with D perhaps matching TRBD1 or TRBD2 (5 bases each). This CDR3 has 13 amino acids. V lost 1 base to trimming and J lost 5 bases, with 6 bases between them. Germline CDR1 and CDR2: LGHNT and FRNRAP. CDR3 coding DNA: TGTGCTAGTGGTTTGGGGGGGAACAATGAGCAGTTCTTC. It translates to CASGLGGNNEQFF.

This clone was counted only a few times. The V gene is TRBV19, the J gene TRBJ2-7; 11 nucleotides agree with TRBD1. Germline CDR1 is LNHDA and CDR2 is SQIVND (reference sequence). V lost 10 bases, J lost 5 bases, and 10 bases stayed unmatched. The CDR3 runs 14 residues. The CDR3 loop reads CATTRDRGTHEQYF. CDR3 coding DNA: TGTGCCACCACACGGGACAGGGGGACTCACGAGCAGTACTTC.

This clone occurred once. The CDR3 region is CASSPRTGVNMNTEAFF. The CDR3 nucleotides read TGTGCCAGCAGCCCGAGGACAGGGGTTAACATGAACACTGAAGCTTTCTTT. The rearrangement joins TRBV7-6 to TRBJ1-1, with TRBD1 matching 9 bases. J was trimmed by 0 bases and V by 5 bases; bases with no gene match: 10. The CDR3 consists of 17 residues. The germline gives CDR1 SGHVS, CDR2 FNYEAQ.

V gene TRBV7-8 combines with J gene TRBJ1-1; D may be TRBD1 (5 bases). From germline, CDR1 is SGHVS and CDR2 FQNEAQ. V was cut by 8 bases and J by 1 base, with 14 bases left in between. The CDR3 loop spans 14 amino acids. DNA for the CDR3: TGTGCCAGCTCTAAGACGGGGCAGAACACTGAAGCTTTCTTT. Amino acid sequence: CASSKTGQNTEAFF.

For the CDR3, the DNA is TGCGCCAGCAGCTTGGTACTAGCGGGAGAGGAGCAGTACTTC. Translating it yields CASSLVLAGEEQYF. The J gene is TRBJ2-7, the V gene TRBV5-1, with TRBD2 matching over 11 bases. In germline, CDR1 is SGHRS, CDR2 YFSETQ. With 0 bases clipped from V and 7 bases from J, the junction kept 3 bases outside the gene matches. This CDR3 has 14 amino acids.

This clone was observed once. The genes are TRBV2 and TRBJ2-1; no clear D. Germline CDR1 SNHLY, CDR2 FYNNEI. The CDR3 runs 14 residues. V was shortened by 6 bases and J by 0 bases, with 9 bases between the two germline ends. CDR3 sequence: CASRPYLSYNEQFF. Written as DNA, the CDR3 is TGTGCCAGCAGGCCCTATCTCTCCTACAATGAGCAGTTCTTC.

This clone was detected ten times or more. The CDR3 DNA reads TGCGCCAGCACCCTTGGGGGCGGGGCAAGCACAGATACGCAGTATTTT. As protein: CASTLGGGASTDTQYF. J is TRBJ2-3 and V is TRBV4-1, with D perhaps TRBD1 or TRBD2 (6 bases each). Germline V gene sequence: CDR1 MGHRA, CDR2 YSYEKL. This CDR3 contains 16 residues. V shed 7 bases and J shed 0 bases, with 17 bases lying between them.

The chain combines TRBV30 with TRBJ2-3; unclear D gene. V lost 3 bases, J lost 8 bases, and 6 bases lay in between. CDR1 is GTSNPN, CDR2 SVGIG, per germline (reference sequence). The CDR3 sequence is 10 residues long. The CDR3 region is CAWRMGTQYF. Here the CDR3 DNA reads TGTGCCTGGAGGATGGGTACGCAGTATTTT.

CDR3 bases: TGTGCCAGCAAACGGGAGGCCCATGGGAATGAGCAGTTCTTC. It yields the protein CASKREAHGNEQFF. The chain links TRBV19 to TRBJ2-1; 7 bases agree with TRBD2. CDR1 is LNHDA and CDR2 is SQIVND in the germline V gene (reference sequence). Trimming removed 9 bases from V and 7 bases from J; junction bases left unmatched: 12. This CDR3 spans 14 amino acids. Based on the CDR3 plus reference TRBV19 and TRBJ2-1, the full variable domain is DGGITQSPKYLFRKEGQNVTLSCEQNLNHDAMYWYRQDPGQGLRLIYYSQIVNDFQKGDIAEGYSVSREKKESFPLTVTSAQKNPTAFYLCASKREAHGNEQFFGPGTRLTVL.

This clone was found a few times. This chain joins TRBV11-2 and TRBJ1-3, with D perhaps TRBD1 (6 bases). CDR1 SGHAT and CDR2 FQNNGV come from the germline V gene. The CDR3 totals 16 residues. V dropped 4 bases and J dropped 3 bases, with 16 bases sitting between them. CDR3 residues: CASSYPRGGLGNTIYF. The CDR3 coding sequence is TGTGCCAGCAGCTACCCTCGCGGGGGCCTTGGAAACACCATATATTTT.

V gene TRBV5-1 combines with J gene TRBJ2-5, with TRBD2 as a possible D gene (5 bases). Germline lookup yields CDR1 SGHRS and CDR2 YFSETQ. The CDR3 consists of 15 residues. V lost 4 bases and J 4 bases, leaving 17 bases between the germline ends. DNA for the CDR3: TGCGCCAGCAGCGGGCAGCGAGGGCGTGGAGAGACCCAGTACTTC. Protein sequence: CASSGQRGRGETQYF.

This rearrangement joins TRBV6-1 to TRBJ2-3; the D is unclear. Germline V gene sequence: CDR1 MNHNS, CDR2 SASEGT. The CDR3 runs 14 residues. V lost 3 bases and J 0 bases, leaving 7 bases between the germline ends. CDR3 loop: CASSDEISTDTQYF. The CDR3 DNA follows: TGTGCCAGCAGTGACGAGATAAGCACAGATACGCAGTATTTT.

This clone was recorded only once. J is TRBJ2-5 and V is TRBV7-9; 7 nucleotides agree with TRBD2. With V trimmed by 1 base and J by 5 bases, 4 bases remained unmatched. Germline CDR1 is SEHNR and CDR2 is FQNEAQ (reference sequence). CDR3 length equals 14 residues. In nucleotides, the CDR3 is TGTGCCAGCAGCTTAGGAGTGGGAGGGGAGACCCAGTACTTC. It codes for CASSLGVGGETQYF.

The CDR3 nucleotides are TGTGCCAGCAGCGCGACGGGGAACACTGAAGCTTTCTTT. Its protein product is CASSATGNTEAFF. The rearrangement uses TRBV11-3 and TRBJ1-1; D is ambiguous. Germline loops: CDR1 SGHNT, CDR2 YENEEA. The CDR3 has 13 residues. V lost 5 bases and J lost 1, with 8 bases in between.

The CDR3 region is CASSEGLAGEETQYF. The CDR3 DNA reads as TGTGCCAGCAGTGAAGGGCTAGCGGGAGAGGAGACCCAGTACTTC. The chain couples TRBV2 to TRBJ2-5; 10 bases fit TRBD2. The trim removed 1 base at V and 5 bases at J, leaving 4 bases unmatched. The CDR3 contains 15 residues. Germline V gives CDR1 SNHLY, CDR2 FYNNEI.

The genes are TRBV7-3 and TRBJ2-5, with TRBD1 identical over 9 bases. Germline CDR1 SGHTA, CDR2 FQGTGA. V was pared by 5 bases and J by 1 base, with 5 bases of the junction left unmatched. The CDR3 has 15 residues. The CDR3 reads CASSPGDRVQETQYF. CDR3 sequence (DNA): TGTGCCAGCAGCCCCGGGGACAGGGTCCAAGAGACCCAGTACTTC.